This T cell receptor (beta chain) was observed in a study of cytomegalovirus exposure and HLA in healthy donors. Trimming at V came to 5 bases and at J to 9 bases, leaving 3 bases not matched to a gene. CDR1 and CDR2 (germline): DFQATT, SNEGSKA (reference sequence). This CDR3 contains 10 residues. The study ran its PCR with 60 Vbeta and 13 Jbeta primers. The assay was immunoSEQ multiplex PCR, and TCRdb's table has in-frame clones only and misses some. Of around 110,000 clones listed, about four fifths are singletons. The sequencing sample was made of PBMCs. The source is a man between 25 and 39 years old in good health and CMV-seropositive. The chain uses TRBV20-1 and TRBJ1-2, with 7 bases matching TRBD1. DNA for the CDR3: TGCAGTGCTGAGGGACAGTGCTACACCTTC. Translated: CSAEGQCYTF.